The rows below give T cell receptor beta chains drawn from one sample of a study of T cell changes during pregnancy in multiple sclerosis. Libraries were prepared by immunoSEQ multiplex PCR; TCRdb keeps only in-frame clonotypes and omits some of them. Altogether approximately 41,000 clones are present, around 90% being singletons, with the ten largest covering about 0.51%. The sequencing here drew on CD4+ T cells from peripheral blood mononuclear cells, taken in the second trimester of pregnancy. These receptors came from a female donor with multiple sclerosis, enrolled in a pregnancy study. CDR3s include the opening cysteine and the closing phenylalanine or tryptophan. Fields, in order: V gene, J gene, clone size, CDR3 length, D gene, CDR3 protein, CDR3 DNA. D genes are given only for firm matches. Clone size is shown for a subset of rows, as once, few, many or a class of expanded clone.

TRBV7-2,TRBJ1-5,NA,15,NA,CASSPPGGVKQPQHF,TGTGCCAGCAGCCCCCCCGGGGGGGTGAAGCAGCCCCAGCATTTT
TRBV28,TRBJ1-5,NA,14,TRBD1,CASSLVRGLQPQHF,TGTGCCAGCAGTTTGGTAAGGGGGCTTCAGCCCCAGCATTTT
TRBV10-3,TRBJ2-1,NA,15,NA,CAISENMGSTNEQFF,TGTGCCATCAGTGAAAATATGGGTTCGACAAATGAGCAGTTCTTC
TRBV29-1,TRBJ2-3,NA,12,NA,CSVDQGLDTQYF,TGCAGCGTTGATCAGGGTCTAGATACGCAGTATTTT
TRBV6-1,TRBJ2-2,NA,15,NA,CATRGQRAYTGELFF,TGTGCCACCCGGGGCCAGCGGGCCTACACCGGGGAGCTGTTTTTT
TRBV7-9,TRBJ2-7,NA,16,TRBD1,CASSLRGQGYSYEQYF,TGTGCCAGCAGCCTCAGGGGACAGGGCTACTCCTACGAGCAGTACTTC
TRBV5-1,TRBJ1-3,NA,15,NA,CASSLDQISGNTIYF,TGCGCCAGCAGCTTGGACCAGATCTCTGGAAACACCATATATTTT
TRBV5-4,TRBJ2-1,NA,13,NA,CASSSSSYNEQFF,TGTGCCAGCAGCTCTAGCTCCTACAATGAGCAGTTCTTC
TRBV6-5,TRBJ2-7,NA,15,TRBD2,CASSYSGLAAYEQYF,TGTGCCAGCAGTTACTCTGGGCTAGCGGCCTACGAGCAGTACTTC
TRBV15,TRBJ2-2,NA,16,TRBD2,CATSRLAGVDTGELFF,TGTGCCACCAGCAGACTAGCGGGAGTGGACACCGGGGAGCTGTTTTTT
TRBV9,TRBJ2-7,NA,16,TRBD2,CASSVHGRAFVNEQYF,TGTGCCAGCAGCGTACACGGGAGGGCCTTTGTCAACGAGCAGTACTTC
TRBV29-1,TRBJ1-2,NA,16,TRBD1,CSVWYRRQGFYDGYTF,TGCAGCGTTTGGTACCGACGACAGGGCTTTTATGATGGCTACACCTTC
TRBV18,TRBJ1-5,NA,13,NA,CASSLSGNQPQHF,TGTGCCAGCTCCCTCAGCGGCAATCAGCCCCAGCATTTT
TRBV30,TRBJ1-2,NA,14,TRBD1,CAWSPRGPDYGYTF,TGTGCCTGGAGCCCTAGGGGGCCAGACTATGGCTACACCTTC
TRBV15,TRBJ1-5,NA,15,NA,CATSRDHHSNQPQHF,TGTGCCACCAGCAGAGATCATCATAGCAATCAGCCCCAGCATTTT
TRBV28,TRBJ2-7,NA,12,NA,CASCAGFNEQYF,TGTGCCAGCTGTGCGGGGTTTAACGAGCAGTACTTC
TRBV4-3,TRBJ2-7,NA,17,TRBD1,CASSHSIGQGGTGEQYF,TGCGCCAGCAGCCACTCGATCGGACAGGGGGGCACGGGAGAGCAGTACTTC
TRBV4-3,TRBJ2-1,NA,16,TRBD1,CASSQAGTGNYNEQFF,TGCGCCAGCAGCCAAGCCGGGACAGGGAACTACAATGAGCAGTTCTTC
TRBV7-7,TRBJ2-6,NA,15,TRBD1,CASGTGESGANVLTF,TGTGCTAGCGGGACAGGGGAGTCTGGGGCCAACGTCCTGACTTTC
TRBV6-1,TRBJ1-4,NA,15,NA,CASSERDFGGEKLFF,TGTGCCAGCAGCGAACGGGACTTCGGAGGGGAAAAACTGTTTTTT
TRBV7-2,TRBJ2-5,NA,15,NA,CASSDPGEAQETQYF,TGTGCCAGCAGCGATCCGGGGGAGGCCCAAGAGACCCAGTACTTC
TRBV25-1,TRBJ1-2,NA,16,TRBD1,CASSEGVGGGWYGYTF,TGTGCCAGCAGTGAGGGGGTAGGGGGCGGTTGGTATGGCTACACCTTC
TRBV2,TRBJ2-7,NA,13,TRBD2,CASSGSSGRVVVF,TGTGCCAGCAGTGGATCCAGCGGGAGGGTCGTAGTCTTC
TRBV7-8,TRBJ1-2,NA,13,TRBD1,CASSAITGGGYTF,TGTGCCAGCAGCGCAATTACAGGGGGCGGCTACACCTTC
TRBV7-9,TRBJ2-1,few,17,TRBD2,CASSLVASGRAFNEQFF,TGTGCCAGCAGCTTAGTGGCTAGCGGGAGGGCTTTCAATGAGCAGTTCTTC
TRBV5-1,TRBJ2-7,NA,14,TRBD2,CASSLAGRANEQYF,TGCGCCAGCAGCTTGGCCGGGAGGGCCAACGAGCAGTACTTC
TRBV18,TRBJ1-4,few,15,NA,CASSLTDGGIEKLFF,TGTGCCAGCTCACTGACGGACGGGGGAATAGAAAAACTGTTTTTT
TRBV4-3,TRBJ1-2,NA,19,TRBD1,CASSQSFPGTGSVLGGYTF,TGCGCCAGCAGCCAATCGTTTCCCGGGACAGGGAGTGTCCTTGGAGGCTACACCTTC
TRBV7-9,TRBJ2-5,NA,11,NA,CASRAQETQYF,TGTGCCAGCAGAGCCCAAGAGACCCAGTACTTC